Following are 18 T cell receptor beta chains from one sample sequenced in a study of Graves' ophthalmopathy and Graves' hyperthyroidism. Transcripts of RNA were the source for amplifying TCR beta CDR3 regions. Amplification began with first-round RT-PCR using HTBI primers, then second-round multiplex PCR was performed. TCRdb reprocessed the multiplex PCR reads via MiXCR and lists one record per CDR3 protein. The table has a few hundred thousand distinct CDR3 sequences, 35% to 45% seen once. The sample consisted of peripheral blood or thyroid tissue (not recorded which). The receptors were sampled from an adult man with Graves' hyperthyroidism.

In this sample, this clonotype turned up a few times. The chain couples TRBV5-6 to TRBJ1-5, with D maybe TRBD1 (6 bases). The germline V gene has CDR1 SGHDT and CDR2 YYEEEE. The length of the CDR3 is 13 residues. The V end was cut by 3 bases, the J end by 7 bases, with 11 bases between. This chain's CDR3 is CASSSQGIQPQHF. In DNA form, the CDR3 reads TGTGCCAGCAGCTCACAGGGTATACAGCCCCAGCATTTT.

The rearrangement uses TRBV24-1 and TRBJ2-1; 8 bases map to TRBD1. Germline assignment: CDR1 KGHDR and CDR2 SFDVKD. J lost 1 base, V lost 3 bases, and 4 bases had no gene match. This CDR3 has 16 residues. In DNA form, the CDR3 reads TGTGCCACCAGTGATAGGACAGGGTCTTCCTACAATGAGCAGTTCTTC. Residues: CATSDRTGSSYNEQFF.

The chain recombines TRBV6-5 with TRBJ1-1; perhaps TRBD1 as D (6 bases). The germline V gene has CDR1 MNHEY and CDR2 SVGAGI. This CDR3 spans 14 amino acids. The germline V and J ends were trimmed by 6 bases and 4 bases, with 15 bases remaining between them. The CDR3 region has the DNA TGTGCCAGCAGGCGACAGGAGCCTAGCACTGAAGCTTTCTTT. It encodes CASRRQEPSTEAFF.

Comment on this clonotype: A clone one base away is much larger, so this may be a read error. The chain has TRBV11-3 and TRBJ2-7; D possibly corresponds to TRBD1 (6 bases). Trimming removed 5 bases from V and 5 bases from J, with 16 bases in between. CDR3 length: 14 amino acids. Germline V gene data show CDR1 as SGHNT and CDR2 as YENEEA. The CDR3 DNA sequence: TGTGCCAGCAGCCCAGGACAGTCGACCCACGAGCAGTACTTC. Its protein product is CASSPGQSTHEQYF.

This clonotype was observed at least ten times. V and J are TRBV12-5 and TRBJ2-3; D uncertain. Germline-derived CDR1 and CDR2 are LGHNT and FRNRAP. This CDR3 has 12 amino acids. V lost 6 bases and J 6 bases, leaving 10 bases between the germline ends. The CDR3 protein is CASGKNSDTQYF. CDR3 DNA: TGTGCTAGTGGCAAAAACTCGGATACGCAGTATTTT.

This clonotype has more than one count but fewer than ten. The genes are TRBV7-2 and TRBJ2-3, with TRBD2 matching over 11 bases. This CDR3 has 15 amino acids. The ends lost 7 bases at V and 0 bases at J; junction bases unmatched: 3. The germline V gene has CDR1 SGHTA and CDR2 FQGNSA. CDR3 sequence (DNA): TGTGCCAGCACCAGGACTAGCGGGAGCACAGATACGCAGTATTTT. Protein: CASTRTSGSTDTQYF.

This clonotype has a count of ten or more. Written as DNA, the CDR3 is TGTGCCAGCAGCCCATGGGGGACAAGCGATGAAAAACTGTTTTTT. It yields the protein CASSPWGTSDEKLFF. The chain uses TRBV14 and TRBJ1-4, with D tentatively TRBD1 (6 bases). V was clipped by 4 bases and J by 6 bases, with 15 bases between them. The CDR3 spans 15 residues. CDR1 and CDR2 from the germline V gene are SGHDN and FVKESK. Variable domain in full (rest from reference TRBV14 and TRBJ1-4): EAGVTQFPSHSVIEKGQTVTLRCDPISGHDNLYWYRRVMGKEIKFLLHFVKESKQDESGMPNNRFLAERTGGTYSTLKVQPAELEDSGVYFCASSPWGTSDEKLFFGSGTQLSVL.

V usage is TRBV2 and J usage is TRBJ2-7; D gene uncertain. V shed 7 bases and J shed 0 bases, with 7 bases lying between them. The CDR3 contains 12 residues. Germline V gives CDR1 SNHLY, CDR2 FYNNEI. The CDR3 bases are TGTGCCAGCACCGAGAGCTCCTACGAGCAGTACTTC. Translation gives CASTESSYEQYF.

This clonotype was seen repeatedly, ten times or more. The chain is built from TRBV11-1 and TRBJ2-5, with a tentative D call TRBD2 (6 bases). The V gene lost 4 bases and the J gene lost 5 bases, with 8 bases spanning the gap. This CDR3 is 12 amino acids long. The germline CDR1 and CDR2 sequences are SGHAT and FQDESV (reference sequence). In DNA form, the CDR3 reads TGTGCCAGCAGCTCCGGGGGTGAGACCCAGTACTTC. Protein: CASSSGGETQYF. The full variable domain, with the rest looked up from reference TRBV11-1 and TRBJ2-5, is EAEVAQSPRYKITEKSQAVAFWCDPISGHATLYWYRQILGQGPELLVQFQDESVVDDSQLPKDRFSAERLKGVDSTLKIQPAELGDSAMYLCASSSGGETQYFGPGTRLLVL.

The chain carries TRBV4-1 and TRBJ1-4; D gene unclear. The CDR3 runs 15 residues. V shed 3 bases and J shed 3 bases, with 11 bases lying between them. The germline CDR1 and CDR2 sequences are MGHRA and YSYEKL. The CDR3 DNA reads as TGCGCCAGCAGCCAGCAGGTCGGGGCTAATGAAAAACTGTTTTTT. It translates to CASSQQVGANEKLFF.

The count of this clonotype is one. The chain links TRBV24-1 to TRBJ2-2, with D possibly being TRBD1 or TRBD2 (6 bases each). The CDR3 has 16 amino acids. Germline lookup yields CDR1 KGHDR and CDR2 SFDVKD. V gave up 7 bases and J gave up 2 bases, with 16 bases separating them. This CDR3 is CATSSMEGENTGELFF. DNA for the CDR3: TGTGCCACCAGCTCCATGGAGGGGGAAAACACCGGGGAGCTGTTTTTT.

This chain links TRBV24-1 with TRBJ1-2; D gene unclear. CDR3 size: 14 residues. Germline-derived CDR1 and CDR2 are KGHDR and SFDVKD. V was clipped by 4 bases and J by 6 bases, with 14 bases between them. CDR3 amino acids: CATSESALADGYTF. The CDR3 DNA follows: TGTGCCACCAGTGAGTCGGCACTGGCGGATGGCTACACCTTC.

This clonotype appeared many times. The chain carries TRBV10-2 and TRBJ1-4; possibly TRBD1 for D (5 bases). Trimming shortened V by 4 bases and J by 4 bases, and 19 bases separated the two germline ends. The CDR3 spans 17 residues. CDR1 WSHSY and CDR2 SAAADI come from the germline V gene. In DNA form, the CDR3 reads TGCGCCAGCAGTGGAGGGAACGACAGATTGAATAATGAAAAACTGTTTTTT. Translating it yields CASSGGNDRLNNEKLFF.

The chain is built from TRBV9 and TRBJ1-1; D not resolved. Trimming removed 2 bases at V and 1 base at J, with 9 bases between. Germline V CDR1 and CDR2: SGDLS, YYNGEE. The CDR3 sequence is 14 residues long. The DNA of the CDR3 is TGTGCCAGCAGCGTGACTAGCGGGAACACTGAAGCTTTCTTT. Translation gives CASSVTSGNTEAFF.

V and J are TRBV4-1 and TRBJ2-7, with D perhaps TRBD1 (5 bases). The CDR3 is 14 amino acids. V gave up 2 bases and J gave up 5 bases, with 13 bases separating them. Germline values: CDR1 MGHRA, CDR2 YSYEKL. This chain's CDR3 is CASSQRSVQDEQYF. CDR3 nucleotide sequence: TGCGCCAGCAGCCAACGGTCGGTACAGGACGAGCAGTACTTC.

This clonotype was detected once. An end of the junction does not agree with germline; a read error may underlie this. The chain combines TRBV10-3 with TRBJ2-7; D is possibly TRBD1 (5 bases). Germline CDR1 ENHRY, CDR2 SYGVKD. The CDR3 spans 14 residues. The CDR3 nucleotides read TGTGCCAGCAGTTACACAATGCAGGGTTCCGAGCAGTACTTC. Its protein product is CASSYTMQGSEQYF.

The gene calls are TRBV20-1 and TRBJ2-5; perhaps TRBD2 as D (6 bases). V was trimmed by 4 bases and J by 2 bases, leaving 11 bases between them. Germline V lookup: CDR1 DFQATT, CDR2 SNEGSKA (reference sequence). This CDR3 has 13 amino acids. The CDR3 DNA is TGCAGTGCTAAGCATAGCGGACAAGAGACCCAGTACTTC. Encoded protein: CSAKHSGQETQYF.

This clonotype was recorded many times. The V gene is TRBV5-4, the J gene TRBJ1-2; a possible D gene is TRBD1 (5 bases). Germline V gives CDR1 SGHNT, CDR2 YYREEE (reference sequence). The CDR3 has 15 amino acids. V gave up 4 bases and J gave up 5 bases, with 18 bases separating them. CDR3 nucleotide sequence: TGTGCCAGCAGCCCGGGGACGTCCGGACCTTATGGCTACACCTTC. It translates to CASSPGTSGPYGYTF.